This T cell receptor beta chain was identified during a study of Tregs in tolerant kidney transplant recipients. The data were produced by immunoSEQ multiplex PCR, yet TCRdb's version contains in-frame clones alone and is incomplete. This table has approximately 260,000 clones, roughly 80% appearing once. This CDR3 has 16 residues. The germline V and J ends were trimmed by 8 bases and 3 bases, with 20 bases remaining between them. CDR1 is SNHLY and CDR2 is FYNNEI in the germline V gene. This TCR was recovered from a human donor in good health. This chain connects TRBV2 to TRBJ2-1; D possibly corresponds to TRBD2 (5 bases). Source material: CD4+ T cells from blood. CDR3 coding DNA: TGTGCCAGCTGCGAGCGGCTCTCCTCCCTCTACAATGAGCAGTTCTTC. It is translated as CASCERLSSLYNEQFF. Looking up the rest from reference TRBV2 and TRBJ2-1 gives the full variable domain: EPEVTQTPSHQVTQMGQEVILRCVPISNHLYFYWYRQILGQKVEFLVSFYNNEISEKSEIFDDQFSVERPDGSNFTLKIRSTKLEDSAMYFCASCERLSSLYNEQFFGPGTRLTVL.